The clone carrying this T cell receptor beta chain turned up a few times. Its specificity is not known. Germline loops: CDR1 SGHRS, CDR2 YFSETQ. V lost 2 bases and J lost 1, with 12 bases in between. The CDR3 is 15 residues long. This sample was taken from a study of T cells after yellow fever vaccination. Study-level findings and limits: Clones from primary vaccination mostly reappeared after the booster (approximately 96% CD4, around 90% CD8). The CD4 compartment and the CD8 compartment contained a small share of clonotypes in common. Peaking faster, on day 5 versus 15, the secondary response was nonetheless weaker.

The TCR cDNA carried a universal primer site and UMIs from 5'RACE template switching. TCRdb independently ran MiXCR on the 5' RACE reads; one entry per CDR3 protein. The sample contains 250,000 to 350,000 distinct CDR3 sequences, 8.7% of which appear only once. The source of this sequence is a man between 18 and 29 years old who received the YFV17D yellow fever vaccine. The starting material was CD4+ T cells sorted from PBMCs, obtained 5 days after the yellow fever booster vaccination. V and J are TRBV5-1 and TRBJ1-1; D is perhaps TRBD1 (5 bases). In DNA, the CDR3 is TGCGCCAGCAGCTTTTCCGGGACGACGAACACTGAAGCTTTCTTT. Translation: CASSFSGTTNTEAFF.